The 15 T cell receptor beta chains given below trace back to one sample, sequenced in a study of T-cell memory formation after mild COVID-19. TCRdb re-analysed the 5' RACE reads in MiXCR, keeping a single row per CDR3 protein. The top ten clones hold less than 6% of a sample with approximately 98,000 distinct CDR3 sequences, roughly 19% of them seen once. Specimen: PBMCs or a T cell subset sorted from them (not recorded which). The receptors come from a man aged 18 to 29 who had mild COVID-19 (a few samples of this study predate the infection). Cell type and time point are not known.

This chain links TRBV7-9 with TRBJ1-1, with D tentatively TRBD1 (5 bases). The CDR3 contains 14 residues. V lost 2 bases and J 5 bases, leaving 12 bases between the germline ends. Germline V lookup: CDR1 SEHNR, CDR2 FQNEAQ (reference sequence). CDR3 sequence (DNA): TGTGCCAGCAGCTTAAGTCCGACAGAGACTGAAGCTTTCTTT. As protein: CASSLSPTETEAFF.

Ten or more counts support this clonotype. The chain links TRBV4-2 to TRBJ1-2, with a possible D match to TRBD1 (6 bases). V lost 4 bases, J lost 4 bases, and 10 bases lay in between. Looked up from germline, CDR1 is LGHNA and CDR2 is YNFKEQ. This CDR3 has 13 residues. The CDR3 loop reads CASSRTDGYGYTF. DNA for the CDR3: TGTGCCAGCAGCCGGACAGACGGCTATGGCTACACCTTC.

In this sample, this clonotype turned up once. The chain links TRBV12-3 or TRBV12-4 to TRBJ1-1; 8 bases match TRBD1. With 4 bases clipped from V and 2 bases from J, the junction kept 6 bases outside the gene matches. This CDR3 contains 15 residues. CDR3 sequence (DNA): TGTGCCAGCAGTTGGACAGGGTCCGCCAACACTGAAGCTTTCTTT. Protein product: CASSWTGSANTEAFF.

This clonotype is medium-sized (0.01 to 0.1%) within its sample. CDR3 sequence: CAISEPRAGFVLTF. As DNA, the CDR3 is TGTGCCATCAGTGAGCCTAGGGCAGGGTTCGTCCTGACTTTC. V is TRBV10-3 and J is TRBJ2-6; TRBD1 might be the D (5 bases). This CDR3 comprises 14 residues. CDR1 is ENHRY, CDR2 SYGVKD, per germline. The V and J ends lost 2 bases and 12 bases respectively, with 14 bases between them.

The chain combines TRBV6-2 or TRBV6-3 with TRBJ1-1; D is undetermined. Trimming stripped 2 bases from V and 3 bases from J, with 7 bases between. CDR1 and CDR2 (germline): MNHEY, SVGEGT. There are 13 residues in the CDR3. The CDR3 DNA is TGTGCCAGCAGTTACAGGAGGGACACTGAAGCTTTCTTT. This sequence encodes CASSYRRDTEAFF.

In its sample, this clonotype was seen a few times. The chain has TRBV12-3 or TRBV12-4 and TRBJ2-7; D is possibly TRBD2 (6 bases). The germline V and J ends were trimmed by 9 bases and 1 base, with 16 bases remaining between them. The CDR3 is 14 amino acids. CDR3 amino acids: CASVGWGESYEQYF. CDR3 nucleotides: TGTGCCAGTGTCGGGTGGGGGGAATCCTACGAGCAGTACTTC.

This clonotype was observed a few times. V and J are TRBV6-2 or TRBV6-3 and TRBJ1-1; 8 bases line up with TRBD1. Germline loops: CDR1 MNHEY, CDR2 SVGEGT. This CDR3 contains 14 residues. The junction had 5 bases not matched to a gene; V was cut back by 2 bases and J by 6 bases. The CDR3 here is CASSYQGAASEAFF. The DNA for the CDR3 is TGTGCCAGCAGTTACCAGGGGGCAGCCTCTGAAGCTTTCTTT.

This clonotype was observed a handful of times. The DNA of the CDR3 is TGTGCCAGTAGGCTAGGACTCACAGATACGCAGTATTTT. This codes for CASRLGLTDTQYF. J is TRBJ2-3 and V is TRBV19; possible D gene TRBD2, 5 bases. The CDR3 sequence is 13 residues long. Between the trimmed V and J ends, which lost 6 bases and 2 bases, there was a span of 9 bases. Germline V gene data show CDR1 as LNHDA and CDR2 as SQIVND (reference sequence).

This clonotype was counted only a few times. The chain joins TRBV2 to TRBJ2-5; 14 bases match TRBD2. Trimming at V came to 11 bases and at J to 5 bases, leaving 7 bases not matched to a gene. CDR3 length: 14 residues. The germline V gene has CDR1 SNHLY and CDR2 FYNNEI. CDR3 loop: CASQGTSGGETQYF. CDR3 sequence (DNA): TGTGCCTCTCAGGGGACTAGCGGGGGTGAGACCCAGTACTTC.

This clonotype was found a few times. The rearrangement joins TRBV5-1 to TRBJ1-4, with D maybe TRBD1 (5 bases). The length of the CDR3 is 15 residues. CDR1 SGHRS and CDR2 YFSETQ come from the germline V gene. V lost 4 bases and J 0 bases, leaving 10 bases between the germline ends. CDR3 nucleotides: TGCGCCAGCAGCACGCAGGGTGCAACTAATGAAAAACTGTTTTTT. Translated, it gives CASSTQGATNEKLFF.

This chain links TRBV6-1 with TRBJ2-6, with TRBD1 as a possible D gene (6 bases). CDR3 length: 17 residues. The germline V gene has CDR1 MNHNS and CDR2 SASEGT. V was trimmed by 4 bases and J by 3 bases, leaving 16 bases between them. CDR3 region: CASSGPGAGSGANVLTF. The CDR3 DNA reads as TGTGCCAGCAGTGGTCCAGGGGCAGGGAGTGGGGCCAACGTCCTGACTTTC.

V usage is TRBV2 and J usage is TRBJ2-7; the match to TRBD1 covers 7 bases. The J segment lost 0 bases and the V segment lost 5 bases, leaving 4 bases of the junction unmatched. The germline V gene encodes CDR1 SNHLY and CDR2 FYNNEI. This CDR3 has 14 residues. DNA of the CDR3: TGTGCCAGCAGTAAGGACAGGACCTCCTACGAGCAGTACTTC. Translated, it gives CASSKDRTSYEQYF.

This rearrangement joins TRBV19 to TRBJ2-3, with 8 bases matching TRBD1. The CDR3 sequence is 16 residues long. V was clipped by 5 bases and J by 4 bases; unmatched bases: 11. The germline gives CDR1 LNHDA, CDR2 SQIVND (reference sequence). CDR3 sequence reads: CASSSASGGWADTQYF. In DNA form, the CDR3 reads TGTGCCAGTAGTTCCGCCTCAGGGGGCTGGGCAGATACGCAGTATTTT.

The CDR3 DNA reads as TGTGCCAGCAGCTCGCGGGGGGGCAGGGCCGGGGAGCTGTTTTTT. The encoded protein is CASSSRGGRAGELFF. The chain recombines TRBV28 with TRBJ2-2; 9 nucleotides line up with TRBD2. V lost 6 bases to trimming and J lost 6 bases; unmatched junction nucleotides: 8. The germline gives CDR1 MDHEN, CDR2 SYDVKM. The CDR3 has 15 amino acids.

This clonotype was detected only once. The rearrangement uses TRBV4-1 and TRBJ2-3; 7 bases line up with TRBD2. Trimming took 0 bases from V and 0 from J; bases not matched to a gene: 9. The V gene's germline CDR1 is MGHRA and CDR2 YSYEKL. CDR3 length equals 18 residues. CDR3 protein: CASSQDFERAGSTDTQYF. Here the CDR3 DNA reads TGCGCCAGCAGCCAAGATTTCGAACGAGCGGGGAGCACAGATACGCAGTATTTT.